This T cell receptor beta chain was observed in a study of T cell repertoires in cytomegalovirus infection. Using its own MiXCR run on the reads, TCRdb lists one record per CDR3 protein. The sample lists fewer than 250,000 distinct CDR3 sequences; 12% were seen once. The length of the CDR3 is 14 residues. The germline CDR1 and CDR2 sequences are SGHTA and FQGNSA. V shed 2 bases and J 8 bases; nucleotides not matched to a gene: 7. This clonotype showed up many times. The rearrangement links TRBV7-2 to TRBJ1-2, with TRBD1 matching over 8 bases. The sequence was collected from a human donor in good health (CMV status not recorded). Some clones in this sample may be carry-over from other donors' samples. Sequenced: PBMCs. CDR3 DNA: TGTGCCAGCAGCTTAATCGAGACAGGGGAAGGCTACACCTTC. Residues: CASSLIETGEGYTF.